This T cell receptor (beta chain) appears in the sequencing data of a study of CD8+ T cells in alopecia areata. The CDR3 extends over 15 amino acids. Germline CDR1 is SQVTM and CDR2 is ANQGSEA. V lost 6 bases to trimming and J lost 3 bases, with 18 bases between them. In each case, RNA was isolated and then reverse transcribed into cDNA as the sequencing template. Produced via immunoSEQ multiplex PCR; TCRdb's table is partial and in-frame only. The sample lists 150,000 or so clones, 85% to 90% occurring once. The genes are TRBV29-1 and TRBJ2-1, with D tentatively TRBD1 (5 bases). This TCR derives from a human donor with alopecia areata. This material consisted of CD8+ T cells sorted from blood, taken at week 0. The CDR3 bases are TGCAGCGTAGTCCCCATCACAGGCCTCTACAATGAGCAGTTCTTC. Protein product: CSVVPITGLYNEQFF.